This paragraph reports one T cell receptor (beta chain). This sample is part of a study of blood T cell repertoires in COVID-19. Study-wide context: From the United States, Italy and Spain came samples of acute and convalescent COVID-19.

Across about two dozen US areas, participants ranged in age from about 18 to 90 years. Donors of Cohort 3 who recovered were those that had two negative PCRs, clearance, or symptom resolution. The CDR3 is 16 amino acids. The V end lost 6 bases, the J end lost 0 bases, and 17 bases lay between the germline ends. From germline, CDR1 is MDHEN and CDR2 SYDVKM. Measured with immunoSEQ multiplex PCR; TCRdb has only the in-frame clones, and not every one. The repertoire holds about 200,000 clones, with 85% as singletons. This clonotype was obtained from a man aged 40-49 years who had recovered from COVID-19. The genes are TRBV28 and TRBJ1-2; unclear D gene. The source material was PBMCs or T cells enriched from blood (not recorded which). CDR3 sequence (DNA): TGTGCCAGCAGGCGACATCCCGAGATTGCTAACTATGGCTACACCTTC. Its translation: CASRRHPEIANYGYTF.